This T cell receptor beta chain emerged from a study of T cell responses to AZD1222 COVID-19 vaccine. Study-wide findings and caveats: Every sample of the repertoires postdated the peak T cell response. There were vaccine-associated CD4 TCRs across spike, dominant at 160-218 and 743-854.

Using immunoSEQ multiplex PCR, the repertoire was profiled, and TCRdb retains in-frame clones only, with some absent. Of some 96,000 clones in the sample, 89% were seen once. The CDR3 length is 15 residues. Germline CDR1 reads MNHNS; CDR2 reads SASEGT. The V gene lost 6 bases and the J gene lost 0 bases, with 14 bases spanning the gap. In regard to this clone: Its target is not known.

Specimen: peripheral blood, collected on day 0 of AZD1222 vaccination. This clonotype originated in an adult in good health. The chain recombines TRBV6-1 with TRBJ1-1; D is possibly TRBD1 (6 bases). The CDR3 DNA sequence: TGTGCCAGCAGCTCACAGGGTGGGTTGAACACTGAAGCTTTCTTT. Protein: CASSSQGGLNTEAFF.